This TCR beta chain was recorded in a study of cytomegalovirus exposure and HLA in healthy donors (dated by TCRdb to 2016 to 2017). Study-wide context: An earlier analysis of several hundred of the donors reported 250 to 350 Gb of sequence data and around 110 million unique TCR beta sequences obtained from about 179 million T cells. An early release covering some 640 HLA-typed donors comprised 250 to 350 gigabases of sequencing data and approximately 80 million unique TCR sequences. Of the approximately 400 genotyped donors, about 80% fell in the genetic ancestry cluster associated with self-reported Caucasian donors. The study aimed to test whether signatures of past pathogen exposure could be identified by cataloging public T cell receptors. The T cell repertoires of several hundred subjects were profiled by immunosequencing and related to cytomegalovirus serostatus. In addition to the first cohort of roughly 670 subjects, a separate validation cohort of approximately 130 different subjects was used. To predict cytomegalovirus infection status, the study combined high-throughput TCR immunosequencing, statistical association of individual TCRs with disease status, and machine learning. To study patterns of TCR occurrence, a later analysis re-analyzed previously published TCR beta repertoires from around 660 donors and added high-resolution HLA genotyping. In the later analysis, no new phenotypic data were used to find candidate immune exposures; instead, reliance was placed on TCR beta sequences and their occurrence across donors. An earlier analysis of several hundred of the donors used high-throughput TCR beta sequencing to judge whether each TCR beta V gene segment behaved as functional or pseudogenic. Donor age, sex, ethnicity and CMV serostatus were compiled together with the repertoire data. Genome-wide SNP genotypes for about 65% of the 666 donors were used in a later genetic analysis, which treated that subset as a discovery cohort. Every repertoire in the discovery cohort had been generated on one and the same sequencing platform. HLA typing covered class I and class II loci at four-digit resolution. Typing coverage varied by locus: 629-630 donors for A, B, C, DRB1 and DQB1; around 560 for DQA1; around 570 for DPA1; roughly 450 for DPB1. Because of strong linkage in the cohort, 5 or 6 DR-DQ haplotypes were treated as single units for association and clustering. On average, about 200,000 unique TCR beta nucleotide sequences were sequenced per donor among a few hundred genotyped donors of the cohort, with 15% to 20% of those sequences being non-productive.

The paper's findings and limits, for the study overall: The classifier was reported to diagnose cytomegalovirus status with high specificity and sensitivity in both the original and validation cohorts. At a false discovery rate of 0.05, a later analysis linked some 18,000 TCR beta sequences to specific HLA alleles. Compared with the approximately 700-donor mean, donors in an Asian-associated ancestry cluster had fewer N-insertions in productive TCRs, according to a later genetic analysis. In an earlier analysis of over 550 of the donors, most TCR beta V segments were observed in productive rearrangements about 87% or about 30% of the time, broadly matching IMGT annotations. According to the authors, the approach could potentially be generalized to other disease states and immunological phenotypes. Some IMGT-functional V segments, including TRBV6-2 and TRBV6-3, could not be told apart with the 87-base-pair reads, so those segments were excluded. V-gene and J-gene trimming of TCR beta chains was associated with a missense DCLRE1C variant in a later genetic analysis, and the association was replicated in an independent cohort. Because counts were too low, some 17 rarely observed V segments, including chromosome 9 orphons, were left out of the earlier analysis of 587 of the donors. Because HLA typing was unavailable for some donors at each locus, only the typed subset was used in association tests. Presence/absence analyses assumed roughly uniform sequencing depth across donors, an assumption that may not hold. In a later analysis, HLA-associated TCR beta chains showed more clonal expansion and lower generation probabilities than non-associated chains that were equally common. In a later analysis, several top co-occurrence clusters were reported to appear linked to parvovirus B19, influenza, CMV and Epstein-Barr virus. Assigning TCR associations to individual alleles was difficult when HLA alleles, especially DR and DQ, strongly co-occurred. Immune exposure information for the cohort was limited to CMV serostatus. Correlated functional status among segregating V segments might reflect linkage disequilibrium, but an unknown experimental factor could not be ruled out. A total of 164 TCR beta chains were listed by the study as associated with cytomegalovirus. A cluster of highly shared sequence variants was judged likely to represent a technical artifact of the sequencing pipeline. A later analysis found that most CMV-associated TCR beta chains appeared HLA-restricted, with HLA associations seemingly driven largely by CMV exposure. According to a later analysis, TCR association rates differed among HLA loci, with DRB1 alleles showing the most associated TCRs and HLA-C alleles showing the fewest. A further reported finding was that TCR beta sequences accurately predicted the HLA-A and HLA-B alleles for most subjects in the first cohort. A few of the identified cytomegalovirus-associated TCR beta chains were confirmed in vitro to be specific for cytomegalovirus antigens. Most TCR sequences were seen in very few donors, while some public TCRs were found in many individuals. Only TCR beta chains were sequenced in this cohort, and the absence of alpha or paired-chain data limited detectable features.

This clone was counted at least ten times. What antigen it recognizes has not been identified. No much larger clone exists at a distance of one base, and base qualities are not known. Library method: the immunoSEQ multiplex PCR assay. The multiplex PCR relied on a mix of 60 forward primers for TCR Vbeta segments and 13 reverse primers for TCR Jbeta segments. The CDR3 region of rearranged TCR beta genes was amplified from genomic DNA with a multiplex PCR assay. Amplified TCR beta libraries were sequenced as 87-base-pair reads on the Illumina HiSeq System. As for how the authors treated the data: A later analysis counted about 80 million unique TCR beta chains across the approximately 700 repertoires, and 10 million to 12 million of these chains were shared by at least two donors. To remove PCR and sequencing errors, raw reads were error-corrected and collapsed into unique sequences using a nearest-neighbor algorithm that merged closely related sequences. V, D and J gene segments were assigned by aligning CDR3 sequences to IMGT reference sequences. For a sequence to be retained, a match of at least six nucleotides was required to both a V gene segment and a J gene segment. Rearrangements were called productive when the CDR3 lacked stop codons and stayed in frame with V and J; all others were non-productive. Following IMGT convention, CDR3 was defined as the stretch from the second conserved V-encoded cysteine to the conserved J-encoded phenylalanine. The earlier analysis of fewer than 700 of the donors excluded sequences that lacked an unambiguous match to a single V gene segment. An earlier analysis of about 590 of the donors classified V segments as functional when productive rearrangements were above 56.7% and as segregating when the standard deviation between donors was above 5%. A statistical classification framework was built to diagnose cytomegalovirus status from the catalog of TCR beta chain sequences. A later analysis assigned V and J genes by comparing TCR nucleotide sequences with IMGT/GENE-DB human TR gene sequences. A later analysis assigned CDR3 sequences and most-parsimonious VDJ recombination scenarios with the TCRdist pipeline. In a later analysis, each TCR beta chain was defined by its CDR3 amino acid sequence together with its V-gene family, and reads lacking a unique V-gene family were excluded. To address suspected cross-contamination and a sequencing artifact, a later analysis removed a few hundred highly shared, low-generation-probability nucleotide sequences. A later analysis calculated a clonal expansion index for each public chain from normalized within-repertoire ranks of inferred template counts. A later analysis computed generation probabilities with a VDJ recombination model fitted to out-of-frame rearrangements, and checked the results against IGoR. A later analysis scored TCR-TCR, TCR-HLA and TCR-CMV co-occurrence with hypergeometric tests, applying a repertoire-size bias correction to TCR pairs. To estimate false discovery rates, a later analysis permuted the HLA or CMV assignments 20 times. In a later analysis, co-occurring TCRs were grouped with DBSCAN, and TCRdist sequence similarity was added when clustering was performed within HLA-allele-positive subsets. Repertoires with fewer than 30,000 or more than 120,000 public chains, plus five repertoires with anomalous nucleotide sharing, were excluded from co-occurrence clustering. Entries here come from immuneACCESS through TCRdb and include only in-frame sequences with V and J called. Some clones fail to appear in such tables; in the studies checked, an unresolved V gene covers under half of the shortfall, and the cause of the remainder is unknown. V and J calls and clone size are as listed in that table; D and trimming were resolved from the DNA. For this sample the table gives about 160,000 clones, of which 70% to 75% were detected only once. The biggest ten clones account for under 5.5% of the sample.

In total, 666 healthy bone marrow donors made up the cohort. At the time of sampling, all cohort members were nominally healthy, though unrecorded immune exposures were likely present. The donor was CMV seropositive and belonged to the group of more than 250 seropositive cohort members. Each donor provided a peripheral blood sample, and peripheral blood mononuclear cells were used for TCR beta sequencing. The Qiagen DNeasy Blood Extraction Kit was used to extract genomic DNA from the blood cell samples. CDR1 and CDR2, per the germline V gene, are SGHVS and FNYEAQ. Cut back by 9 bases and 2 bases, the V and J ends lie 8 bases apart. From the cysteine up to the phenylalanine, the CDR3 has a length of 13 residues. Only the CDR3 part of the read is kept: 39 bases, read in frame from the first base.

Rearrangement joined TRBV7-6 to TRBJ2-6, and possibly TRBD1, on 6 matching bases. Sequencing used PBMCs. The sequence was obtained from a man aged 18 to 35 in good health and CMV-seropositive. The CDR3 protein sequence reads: CASRGTGANVLTF. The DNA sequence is TGTGCCAGTAGGGGGACTGGGGCCAACGTCCTGACTTTC.